Listed here is a single T cell receptor (beta chain). The antigen remains undetermined. The PCR contained 60 Vbeta and 13 Jbeta primers. Sequencing was performed with immunoSEQ multiplex PCR; in TCRdb, only in-frame clones are kept and a portion is missing. Altogether about 200,000 clones are present, more than 75% being singletons, with the ten largest covering around 0.42%. The sample originates from a study of cytomegalovirus exposure and HLA in healthy donors. Study background: Of all 400 or so donors who were genotyped, 75% to 90% belonged to the Caucasian-associated ancestry cluster. Whole-study findings and limits: HLA-A and HLA-B allele assignments for most subjects were reportedly predicted accurately using TCR beta sequences. A missense variant in DCLRE1C was later tied to TCR beta V- and J-gene trimming. Within a later analysis, the majority of CMV-associated TCR beta chains appeared HLA-restricted.

CDR1 is LNHDA and CDR2 is SQIVND in the germline V gene (reference sequence). V lost 6 bases to trimming and J lost 4 bases; unmatched junction nucleotides: 9. This CDR3 comprises 16 residues. The sequence derives from a male donor in good health and CMV-seropositive. Sequenced sample: PBMCs. The gene calls are TRBV19 and TRBJ2-1, with 10 bases that match TRBD1. CDR3 loop: CASRRSRDRGYNEQFF. The DNA for the CDR3 is TGTGCCAGTAGGAGGTCTAGGGACAGGGGTTACAATGAGCAGTTCTTC. The full variable domain, with the rest looked up from reference TRBV19 and TRBJ2-1, is DGGITQSPKYLFRKEGQNVTLSCEQNLNHDAMYWYRQDPGQGLRLIYYSQIVNDFQKGDIAEGYSVSREKKESFPLTVTSAQKNPTAFYLCASRRSRDRGYNEQFFGPGTRLTVL.